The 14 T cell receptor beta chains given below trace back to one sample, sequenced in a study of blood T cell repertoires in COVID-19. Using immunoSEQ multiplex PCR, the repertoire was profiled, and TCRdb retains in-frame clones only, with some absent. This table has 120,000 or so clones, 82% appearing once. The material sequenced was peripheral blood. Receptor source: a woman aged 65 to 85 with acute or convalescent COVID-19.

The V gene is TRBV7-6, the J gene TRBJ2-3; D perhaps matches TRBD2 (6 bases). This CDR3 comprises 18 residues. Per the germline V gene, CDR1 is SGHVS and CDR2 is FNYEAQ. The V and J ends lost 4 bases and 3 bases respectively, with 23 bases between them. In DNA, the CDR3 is TGTGCCAGCAGCTCCCCCCGATGGCTAGCGAAAGAGACAGATACGCAGTATTTT. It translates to CASSSPRWLAKETDTQYF.

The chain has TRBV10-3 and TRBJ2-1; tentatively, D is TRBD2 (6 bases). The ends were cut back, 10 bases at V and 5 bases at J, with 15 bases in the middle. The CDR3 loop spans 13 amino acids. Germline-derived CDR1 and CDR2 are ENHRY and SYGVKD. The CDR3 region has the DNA TGTGCCACAACGAGCGGGTACGACAATGAGCAGTTCTTC. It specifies CATTSGYDNEQFF.

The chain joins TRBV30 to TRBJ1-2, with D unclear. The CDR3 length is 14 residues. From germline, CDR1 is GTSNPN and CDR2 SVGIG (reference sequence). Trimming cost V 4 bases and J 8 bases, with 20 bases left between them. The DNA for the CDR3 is TGTGCCTGGACTGTGGGATGGACTTCGCGGGGCTACACCTTC. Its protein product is CAWTVGWTSRGYTF.

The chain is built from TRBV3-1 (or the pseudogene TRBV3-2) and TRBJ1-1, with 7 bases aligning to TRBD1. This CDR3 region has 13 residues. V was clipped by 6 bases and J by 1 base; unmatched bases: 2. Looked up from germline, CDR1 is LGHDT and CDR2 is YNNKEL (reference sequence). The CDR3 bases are TGTGCCAGCAGGTCAGGGGGGAACACTGAAGCTTTCTTT. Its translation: CASRSGGNTEAFF.

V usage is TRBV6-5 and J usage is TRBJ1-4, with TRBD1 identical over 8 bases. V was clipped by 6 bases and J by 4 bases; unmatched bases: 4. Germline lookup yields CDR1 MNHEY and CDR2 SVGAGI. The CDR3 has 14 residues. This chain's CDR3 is CASRGTGFNEKLFF. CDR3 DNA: TGTGCCAGCAGGGGGACAGGCTTTAATGAAAAACTGTTTTTT.

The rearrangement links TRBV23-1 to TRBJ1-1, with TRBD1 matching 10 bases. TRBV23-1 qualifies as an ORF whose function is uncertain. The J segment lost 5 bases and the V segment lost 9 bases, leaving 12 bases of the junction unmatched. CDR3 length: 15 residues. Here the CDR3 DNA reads TGCGCCAGGAACCGGGACAGGGGTTCGGGAACTGAAGCTTTCTTT. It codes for CARNRDRGSGTEAFF.

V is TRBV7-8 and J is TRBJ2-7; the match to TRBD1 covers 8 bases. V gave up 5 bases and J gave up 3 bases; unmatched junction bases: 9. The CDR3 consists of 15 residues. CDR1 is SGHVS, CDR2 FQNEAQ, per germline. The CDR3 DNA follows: TGTGCCAGCAGCGTCACCAGGGGGCTCCTCTACGAGCAGTACTTC. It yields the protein CASSVTRGLLYEQYF.

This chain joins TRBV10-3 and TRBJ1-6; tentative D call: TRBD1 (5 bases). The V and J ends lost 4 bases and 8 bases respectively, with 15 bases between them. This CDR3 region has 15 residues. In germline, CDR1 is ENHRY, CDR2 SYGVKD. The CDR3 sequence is CAISVTDSLYSPLHF. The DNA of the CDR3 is TGTGCCATCAGTGTCACCGACAGCCTATATTCACCCCTCCACTTT.

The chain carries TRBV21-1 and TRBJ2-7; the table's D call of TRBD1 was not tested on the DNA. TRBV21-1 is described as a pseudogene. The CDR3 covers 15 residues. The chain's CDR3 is CASSKAHRLTYEQYV. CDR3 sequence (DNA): TGTGCCAGCAGCAAAGCGCACAGGCTTACCTACGAGCAGTACGTC.

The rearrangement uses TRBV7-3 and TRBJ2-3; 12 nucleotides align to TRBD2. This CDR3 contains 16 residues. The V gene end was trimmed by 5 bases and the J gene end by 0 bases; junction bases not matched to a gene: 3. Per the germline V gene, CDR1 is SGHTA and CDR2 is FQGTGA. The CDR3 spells CASSRGLAGSTDTQYF. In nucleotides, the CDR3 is TGTGCCAGCAGCCGAGGACTAGCGGGGAGCACAGATACGCAGTATTTT.

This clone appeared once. The CDR3 loop reads CASSLASWAGFTTDTQYF. The CDR3 nucleotides are TGTGCCAGCAGCTTAGCCTCCTGGGCGGGGTTTACGACAGATACGCAGTATTTT. The chain uses TRBV7-2 and TRBJ2-3; D is possibly TRBD2 (6 bases). Trimming took off 0 bases at V and 3 bases at J, with 19 bases between the two ends. The CDR3 covers 18 residues. In germline, CDR1 is SGHTA, CDR2 FQGNSA.

As DNA, the CDR3 is TGTGCCACCAAGAACCAGGGGGCAGAGTTCTTGGGGTACTTC. Its translation: CATKNQGAEFLGYF. The chain couples TRBV2 to TRBJ2-4; 8 nucleotides agree with TRBD1. Germline V lookup: CDR1 SNHLY, CDR2 FYNNEI. V lost 10 bases to trimming and J lost 15 bases; unmatched junction nucleotides: 20. This CDR3 region has 14 residues. The full variable domain, with the rest looked up from reference TRBV2 and TRBJ2-4, is EPEVTQTPSHQVTQMGQEVILRCVPISNHLYFYWYRQILGQKVEFLVSFYNNEISEKSEIFDDQFSVERPDGSNFTLKIRSTKLEDSAMYFCATKNQGAEFLGYFGAGTRLSVL.

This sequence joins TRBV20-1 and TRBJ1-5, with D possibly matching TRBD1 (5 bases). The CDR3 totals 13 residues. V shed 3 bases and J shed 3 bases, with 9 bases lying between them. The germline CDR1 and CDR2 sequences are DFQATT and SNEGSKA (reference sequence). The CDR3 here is CSASNRHNQPQHF. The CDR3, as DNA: TGCAGTGCTAGTAACAGGCACAATCAGCCCCAGCATTTT.

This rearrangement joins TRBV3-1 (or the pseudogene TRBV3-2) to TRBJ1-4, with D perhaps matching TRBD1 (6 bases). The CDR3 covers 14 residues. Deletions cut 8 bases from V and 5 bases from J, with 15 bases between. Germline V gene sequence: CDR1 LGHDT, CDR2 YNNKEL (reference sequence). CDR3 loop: CASHRGTVNEKLFF. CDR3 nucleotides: TGTGCCAGCCATAGGGGGACGGTGAATGAAAAACTGTTTTTT.